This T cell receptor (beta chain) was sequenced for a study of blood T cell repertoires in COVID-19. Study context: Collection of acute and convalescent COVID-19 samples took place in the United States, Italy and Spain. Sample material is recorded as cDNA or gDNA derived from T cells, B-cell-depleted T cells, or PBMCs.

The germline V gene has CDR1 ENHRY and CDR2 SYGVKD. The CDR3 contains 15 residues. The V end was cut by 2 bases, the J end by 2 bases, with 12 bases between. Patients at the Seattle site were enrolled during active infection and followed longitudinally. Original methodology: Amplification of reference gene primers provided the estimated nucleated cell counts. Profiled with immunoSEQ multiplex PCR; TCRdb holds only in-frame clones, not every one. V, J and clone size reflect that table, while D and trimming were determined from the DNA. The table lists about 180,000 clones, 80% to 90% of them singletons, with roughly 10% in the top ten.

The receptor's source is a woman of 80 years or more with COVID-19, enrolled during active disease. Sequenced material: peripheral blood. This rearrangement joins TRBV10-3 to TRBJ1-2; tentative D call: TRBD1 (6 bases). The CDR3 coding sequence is TGTGCCATCAGTGAGGGGGGCCAGGTGAACTATGGCTACACCTTC. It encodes CAISEGGQVNYGYTF.